One and the same sample provided the 5 T cell receptor beta chains below, sequenced in a study of beta chain features in type 1 diabetes. Their recognized antigens are unknown. Since all of the isolated RNA was reverse transcribed, expressed TCRB transcripts were what got sequenced. Data came from immunoSEQ multiplex PCR; TCRdb stores just in-frame clones and leaves some out. The sample lists roughly 340,000 clones, about 13% occurring once. Study results and limitations: TCRB CDR3s were moderately but significantly shorter in Type 1 diabetes patients in all four CD4+ subsets.

Sequencing input: naive CD4+ T cells from blood. These receptor sequences come from a woman aged 18 to 35 with type 1 diabetes.

This clone occurred a few times. CDR3 nucleotides: TGTGCCAGCAGACCACAGGGAAGGGAGACCCAGTACTTC. Amino acids: CASRPQGRETQYF. The chain has TRBV6-5 and TRBJ2-5; perhaps TRBD1 as D (6 bases). The V and J ends lost 6 bases and 5 bases respectively, with 13 bases between them. The CDR3 covers 13 residues. Per germline, CDR1 MNHEY and CDR2 SVGAGI.

This chain uses TRBV7-3 with TRBJ2-1, with D perhaps matching TRBD2 (6 bases). The V end lost 5 bases, the J end lost 6 bases, and 11 bases lay between the germline ends. The CDR3 length is 13 residues. Germline V gene lookup returns CDR1 SGHTA and CDR2 FQGTGA. CDR3 in amino acids: CASSQTSRNEQFF. The CDR3 DNA sequence: TGTGCCAGCAGCCAAACTAGCCGCAATGAGCAGTTCTTC.

This clone was seen more than once but under ten times. V gene TRBV7-2 combines with J gene TRBJ1-5, with 8 bases identical to TRBD1. This CDR3 spans 14 amino acids. Germline trimming cut 4 bases from V and 4 bases from J; bases unmatched to any gene: 3. Germline CDR1 SGHTA, CDR2 FQGNSA. This CDR3 reads CASSSRDRNQPQHF. The CDR3 DNA follows: TGTGCCAGCAGCTCCCGGGACAGGAATCAGCCCCAGCATTTT.

Here the CDR3 reads CASSVDPRPGELFF. CDR3 coding DNA: TGTGCCAGCAGCGTAGACCCTAGGCCCGGGGAGCTGTTTTTT. The chain recombines TRBV9 with TRBJ2-2; D uncertain. Germline assignment: CDR1 SGDLS and CDR2 YYNGEE. The CDR3 consists of 14 residues. V lost 0 bases, J lost 6 bases, and 9 bases lay in between.

This clone was detected a few times. The chain couples TRBV4-2 to TRBJ2-7; tentative D call: TRBD1 (5 bases). Germline assignment: CDR1 LGHNA and CDR2 YNFKEQ. Trimming removed 0 bases from V and 6 bases from J, with 15 bases in between. This CDR3 comprises 15 residues. As DNA, the CDR3 is TGTGCCAGCAGCCAAGATCCTAACAGGCTGGGCGAGCAGTACTTC. This codes for CASSQDPNRLGEQYF.